One and the same sample provided the 28 T cell receptor beta chains below, sequenced in a study of beta chain features in type 1 diabetes. Antigens for these TCRs are unknown. Study-wide points: Moderately but significantly shorter TCRB CDR3s were found in Type 1 diabetes patients in all four CD4+ subsets.

Of the isolated RNA, all was reverse transcribed, and so the sequenced material was expressed TCRB transcripts. TCRdb's copy holds only in-frame clones and misses some; the assay was immunoSEQ multiplex PCR. The table has about 390,000 clones, 9.6% seen once. Sample: central memory CD4+ T cells from blood. Receptor source: a man younger than 45 with type 1 diabetes.

This clone was found a few times. This rearrangement joins TRBV10-3 to TRBJ2-2, with 7 nucleotides matching TRBD1. V gave up 9 bases and J gave up 3 bases; unmatched junction bases: 7. CDR1 ENHRY and CDR2 SYGVKD come from the germline V gene. The CDR3 is 14 residues long. Here the CDR3 DNA reads TGTGCCATGCGGACAGGACGAGACACCGGGGAGCTGTTTTTT. This codes for CAMRTGRDTGELFF.

The chain combines TRBV6-1 with TRBJ2-3, with TRBD2 as a possible D gene (7 bases). V was pared by 9 bases and J by 5 bases, with 18 bases between. The CDR3 is 14 amino acids. Looked up from germline, CDR1 is MNHNS and CDR2 is SASEGT. The CDR3 sequence: CARGEGGAIDTQYF. DNA for the CDR3: TGTGCCAGAGGGGAGGGGGGAGCGATAGATACGCAGTATTTT.

This clone was detected a few times. The chain is built from TRBV5-1 and TRBJ2-5; D not certain. The germline V gene encodes CDR1 SGHRS and CDR2 YFSETQ. The CDR3 extends over 14 amino acids. Trimming removed 6 bases from V and 5 bases from J, with 17 bases in between. The CDR3 region is CASTPSPSSETQYF. In DNA form, the CDR3 reads TGCGCCAGCACCCCTTCCCCCTCGAGCGAGACCCAGTACTTC.

V gene TRBV19 combines with J gene TRBJ2-7, with TRBD2 identical over 8 bases. CDR1 LNHDA and CDR2 SQIVND come from the germline V gene (reference sequence). The CDR3 extends over 15 amino acids. Trimming at V came to 3 bases and at J to 4 bases, leaving 8 bases not matched to a gene. The CDR3 loop is CASSMPSGSVYEQYF. Written as DNA, the CDR3 is TGTGCCAGTAGTATGCCCAGCGGGAGTGTGTACGAGCAGTACTTC.

This chain joins TRBV7-2 and TRBJ1-5; unclear D gene. CDR3 length: 16 amino acids. CDR1 and CDR2 (germline): SGHTA, FQGNSA. V shed 2 bases and J shed 0 bases, with 11 bases lying between them. DNA of the CDR3: TGTGCCAGCAGCTTATTGGGTGTAGATAGCAATCAGCCCCAGCATTTT. It yields the protein CASSLLGVDSNQPQHF.

The V gene is TRBV7-9, the J gene TRBJ1-5; 7 nucleotides agree with TRBD1. V lost 5 bases and J lost 2; bases outside the gene matches: 12. Germline V lookup: CDR1 SEHNR, CDR2 FQNEAQ (reference sequence). There are 17 residues in the CDR3. The CDR3 DNA reads as TGTGCCAGCAGCCCCGCGACAGGGAGGGGGGGCAATCAGCCCCAGCATTTT. The encoded protein is CASSPATGRGGNQPQHF.

This chain links TRBV7-2 with TRBJ1-2, with a weak D call TRBD1 (6 bases). The CDR3 loop spans 14 amino acids. V lost 1 base and J lost 7, with 13 bases in between. Germline CDR1 SGHTA, CDR2 FQGNSA. CDR3 nucleotide sequence: TGTGCCAGCAGCTTAGAACAGGGAGCTCGTGGCTACACCTTC. Translated, it gives CASSLEQGARGYTF. The full variable domain, in which reference TRBV7-2 and TRBJ1-2 provide the parts outside the CDR3, is GAGVSQSPSNKVTEKGKDVELRCDPISGHTALYWYRQSLGQGLEFLIYFQGNSAPDKSGLPSDRFSAERTGGSVSTLTIQRTQQEDSAVYLCASSLEQGARGYTFGSGTRLTVV.

This clone was observed a handful of times. V is TRBV9 and J is TRBJ2-1; D assignment may be TRBD1 or TRBD2 (6 bases each). Trimming left V 0 bases short and J 3 bases short, with 13 bases between. There are 16 residues in the CDR3. Germline values: CDR1 SGDLS, CDR2 YYNGEE. In DNA, the CDR3 is TGTGCCAGCAGCGTAGGAGGGGGGACGTACTACAATGAGCAGTTCTTC. Encoded protein: CASSVGGGTYYNEQFF.

V and J are TRBV11-1 and TRBJ2-7, with D perhaps being TRBD1 or TRBD2 (5 bases each). Germline assignment: CDR1 SGHAT and CDR2 FQDESV (reference sequence). The V end was cut by 5 bases, the J end by 4 bases, with 24 bases between. The length of the CDR3 is 17 residues. The CDR3 reads CASSPRGAFRDGYEQYF. DNA of the CDR3: TGTGCCAGCAGCCCGAGAGGGGCTTTCAGGGACGGGTACGAGCAGTACTTC. The full variable domain, with the rest looked up from reference TRBV11-1 and TRBJ2-7, is EAEVAQSPRYKITEKSQAVAFWCDPISGHATLYWYRQILGQGPELLVQFQDESVVDDSQLPKDRFSAERLKGVDSTLKIQPAELGDSAMYLCASSPRGAFRDGYEQYFGPGTRLTVT.

This chain links TRBV19 with TRBJ1-5; 12 bases align to TRBD1. V shed 3 bases and J 7 bases; nucleotides not matched to a gene: 10. CDR3 size: 17 residues. The germline V gene has CDR1 LNHDA and CDR2 SQIVND (reference sequence). The CDR3 nucleotides are TGTGCCAGTAGTATTTACCGGGACAGGGGGCGAGGGCAGCCCCAGCATTTT. The encoded protein is CASSIYRDRGRGQPQHF.

This clone was seen a few times. In the same sample, other DNA sequences code for this CDR3. The V and J genes are TRBV7-3 and TRBJ1-1, with D possibly TRBD1 on 5 matching bases. The germline CDR1 and CDR2 sequences are SGHTA and FQGTGA. V was shortened by 0 bases and J by 4 bases, with 9 bases between the two germline ends. The CDR3 extends over 14 amino acids. The CDR3 region has the DNA TGTGCCAGCAGCTTAACGTTTGGGGCCACTGAAGCTTTCTTT. This gives the protein CASSLTFGATEAFF.

This clone was recorded many times. The gene calls are TRBV9 and TRBJ2-7; TRBD2 matches at 7 bases. Unmatched junction bases numbered 5, after V lost 0 bases and J lost 5 bases. The CDR3 has 14 amino acids. Germline V gene sequence: CDR1 SGDLS, CDR2 YYNGEE. DNA of the CDR3: TGTGCCAGCAGCGTAGGAGGACTAGTTAACGAGCAGTACTTC. This codes for CASSVGGLVNEQYF. Together with reference TRBV9 and TRBJ2-7, the CDR3 gives the full variable domain: DSGVTQTPKHLITATGQRVTLRCSPRSGDLSVYWYQQSLDQGLQFLIQYYNGEERAKGNILERFSAQQFPDLHSELNLSSLELGDSALYFCASSVGGLVNEQYFGPGTRLTVT.

The genes are TRBV5-5 and TRBJ1-2; TRBD1 is a possible D gene (5 bases). V was cut by 4 bases and J by 8 bases, with 18 bases left in between. From germline, CDR1 is SGHKS and CDR2 YYEKEE (reference sequence). This CDR3 is 14 amino acids long. CDR3 in DNA: TGTGCCAGCAGCCACCGGGACCTTACGTGGGGCTACACCTTC. Translation: CASSHRDLTWGYTF. The whole variable domain, filled in from reference TRBV5-5 and TRBJ1-2, reads DAGVTQSPTHLIKTRGQQVTLRCSPISGHKSVSWYQQVLGQGPQFIFQYYEKEERGRGNFPDRFSARQFPNYSSELNVNALLLGDSALYLCASSHRDLTWGYTFGSGTRLTVV.

The rearrangement links TRBV29-1 to TRBJ1-1; maybe TRBD1 (6 bases). Germline CDR1 is SQVTM and CDR2 is ANQGSEA. The CDR3 contains 13 residues. Trimming took off 6 bases at V and 11 bases at J, with 22 bases between the two ends. CDR3 DNA: TGCAGCGTGGACGGGAGGGGGGCCCGGGTGGCTTTCTTT. Its translation: CSVDGRGARVAFF.

V usage is TRBV4-2 and J usage is TRBJ1-1; D uncertain. CDR3 size: 16 residues. Germline lookup yields CDR1 LGHNA and CDR2 YNFKEQ. Trimming removed 4 bases from V and 1 base from J, with 16 bases in between. The DNA for the CDR3 is TGTGCCAGCAGCCCATCGGGAGCGGTACCGAACACTGAAGCTTTCTTT. This encodes CASSPSGAVPNTEAFF.

Only a few counts were recorded for this clone. The V gene is TRBV7-9, the J gene TRBJ2-3, with a tentative D call TRBD1 (5 bases). CDR1 SEHNR and CDR2 FQNEAQ come from the germline V gene (reference sequence). The CDR3 is 15 residues long. Trimming left V 3 bases short and J 6 bases short, with 16 bases between. CDR3 DNA: TGTGCCAGCAGCTTTTCAGGGATGAATTTGGATACGCAGTATTTT. This codes for CASSFSGMNLDTQYF.

This clone was detected a few times. The chain recombines TRBV27 with TRBJ2-7; D is unclear. Trimming left V 5 bases short and J 4 bases short, with 21 bases between. The CDR3 totals 16 residues. The germline gives CDR1 MNHEY, CDR2 SMNVEV (reference sequence). CDR3 residues: CASSGRLFGFSYEQYF. For the CDR3, the DNA is TGTGCCAGCAGTGGGCGCTTGTTCGGATTCTCGTACGAGCAGTACTTC.

In this sample, this clone turned up many times. V usage is TRBV4-3 and J usage is TRBJ2-1; unclear D gene. The germline V and J ends were trimmed by 3 bases and 8 bases, with 17 bases remaining between them. The CDR3 is 15 amino acids. Germline lookup yields CDR1 LGHNA and CDR2 YSLEER. The CDR3 spells CASSQAGRTGDEQFF. The CDR3 DNA is TGCGCCAGCAGCCAGGCTGGACGGACCGGCGATGAGCAGTTCTTC.

A remark on this clone: In the same sample, other DNA sequences code for this CDR3. J is TRBJ1-3 and V is TRBV5-1; D possibly corresponds to TRBD1 (5 bases). Per germline, CDR1 SGHRS and CDR2 YFSETQ. Trimming removed 0 bases from V and 6 bases from J, with 7 bases in between. CDR3 length equals 13 residues. CDR3 nucleotide sequence: TGCGCCAGCAGCTTGGGGGGCGAAAACACCATATATTTT. Translated, it gives CASSLGGENTIYF.

The count of this clone is one. The genes are TRBV10-1 and TRBJ2-1; 12 bases match TRBD1. Germline V gives CDR1 WNHNN, CDR2 SYGVQD (reference sequence). CDR3 length: 15 residues. The junction had 11 bases not matched to a gene; V was cut back by 9 bases and J by 8 bases. The CDR3 DNA follows: TGCGCCAGTACCCCCGGGACAGGGGGCAGGTATGAGCAGTTCTTC. Protein: CASTPGTGGRYEQFF.

The chain is built from TRBV6-5 and TRBJ1-1; D call uncertain. Germline CDR1 reads MNHEY; CDR2 reads SVGAGI. V lost 2 bases and J lost 10, with 8 bases in between. CDR3 size: 11 residues. The CDR3 is CASSYTGRAFF. In DNA, the CDR3 is TGTGCCAGCAGTTACACGGGAAGAGCTTTCTTT.

In its sample, this clone was seen many times. This sequence joins TRBV30 and TRBJ2-1; 7 nucleotides align to TRBD2. The CDR3 spans 13 residues. Germline values: CDR1 GTSNPN, CDR2 SVGIG (reference sequence). The junction had 4 bases not matched to a gene; V was cut back by 4 bases and J by 4 bases. The DNA for the CDR3 is TGTGCCTGGACTAGCGGATTTTACAATGAGCAGTTCTTC. Translated: CAWTSGFYNEQFF.

V usage is TRBV4-2 and J usage is TRBJ2-3; 8 nucleotides line up with TRBD2. Germline trimming cut 3 bases from V and 2 bases from J; bases unmatched to any gene: 1. The CDR3 loop spans 14 amino acids. CDR1 and CDR2 from the germline V gene are LGHNA and YNFKEQ. The CDR3 protein is CASSQREDTDTQYF. Written as DNA, the CDR3 is TGTGCCAGCAGCCAGCGGGAGGACACAGATACGCAGTATTTT.

This clone was seen a handful of times. CDR3 bases: TGTGCCAGCAGCTTGGGCCGGGGGGGATCTAACTATGGCTACACCTTC. The encoded protein is CASSLGRGGSNYGYTF. This chain joins TRBV5-4 and TRBJ1-2, with a tentative D call TRBD1 (5 bases). Trimming took off 0 bases at V and 0 bases at J, with 12 bases between the two ends. CDR3 size: 16 residues. The germline V gene has CDR1 SGHNT and CDR2 YYREEE (reference sequence).

This clone was seen a few times. V usage is TRBV9 and J usage is TRBJ2-1, with D unclear. V was clipped by 0 bases and J by 7 bases, with 11 bases between them. This CDR3 is built from 14 residues. Germline V gene sequence: CDR1 SGDLS, CDR2 YYNGEE. The CDR3 DNA follows: TGTGCCAGCAGCGTAGAACCTAGTAGGAATGAGCAGTTCTTC. It codes for CASSVEPSRNEQFF.

This clone showed up many times. The chain employs TRBV10-3 and TRBJ1-2; no clear D. The germline gives CDR1 ENHRY, CDR2 SYGVKD. This CDR3 spans 16 amino acids. V was clipped by 0 bases and J by 2 bases, with 13 bases between them. The CDR3 loop is CAISESLRVQNYGYTF. CDR3 nucleotide sequence: TGTGCCATCAGTGAGTCATTGCGGGTACAAAACTATGGCTACACCTTC.

This chain uses TRBV9 with TRBJ1-3; no clear D. CDR1 is SGDLS and CDR2 is YYNGEE in the germline V gene. V lost 3 bases and J 0 bases, leaving 13 bases between the germline ends. The CDR3 spans 16 residues. The CDR3 loop reads CASSASGRTSGNTIYF. CDR3 DNA sequence: TGTGCCAGCAGCGCCTCCGGACGGACCTCTGGAAACACCATATATTTT.

The CDR3 protein is CATLREGGYEQYF. The CDR3 DNA is TGTGCCACCCTCCGGGAGGGAGGCTACGAGCAGTACTTC. J is TRBJ2-7 and V is TRBV6-6, with 8 bases lining up with TRBD2. Germline CDR1 is MNHNY and CDR2 is SVGAGI (reference sequence). J lost 3 bases, V lost 10 bases, and 8 bases had no gene match. The length of the CDR3 is 13 residues.